The T cell receptor beta chain described here comes from a study of OX40 agonist ivuxolimab in advanced cancers. At the level of the study: Treatment of patients was with ivuxolimab, an agonistic anti-OX40 (CD134) antibody.

Assay used: immunoSEQ multiplex PCR; TCRdb lists only in-frame clones, some missing. The sample lists about 26,000 clones, 80% to 90% occurring once. Study-wide findings and caveats: Patients who responded partially at 0.1-3.0 mg/kg showed clonal expansion ranking among the lowest. The average count of expanded clones was higher among CD8+ T cells than among CD4+.

CDR1 is MGHRA and CDR2 is YSYEKL in the germline V gene. Trimming removed 1 base at V and 0 bases at J, with 13 bases between. The CDR3 totals 17 residues. Comments on this clone: No antigen is known for it.

On cycle 4 day 1 and cycle 7 day 1, as well as at baseline, blood was sampled. Sample: CD4+ or CD8+ T cells sorted from blood, taken in a trial of the OX40 agonist ivuxolimab. The genes are TRBV4-1 and TRBJ2-1; D is unresolved. This clonotype was sampled from an adult with an advanced solid tumor such as melanoma, head and neck, liver or kidney cancer. CDR3 nucleotide sequence: TGCGCCAGCAGCCAAGTGGGTGGGTTAAGCTCCTACAATGAGCAGTTCTTC. The encoded protein is CASSQVGGLSSYNEQFF.